These 20 T cell receptor beta chains originate from one sample sequenced in a study of cytomegalovirus exposure and HLA in healthy donors. This PCR relied on a set of 60 Vbeta primers and 13 Jbeta primers. Clones were read by immunoSEQ multiplex PCR, and TCRdb kept only the in-frame ones, dropping some. The table includes roughly 120,000 clones, around 73% detected once. The sequencing input was PBMCs. The source is a man in his forties in good health and CMV-seronegative.

This clone was picked up a small number of times. CDR3 protein: CSVEGGARAEAFF. The CDR3 nucleotides read TGCAGCGTTGAGGGGGGGGCGCGGGCTGAAGCTTTCTTT. The chain employs TRBV29-1 and TRBJ1-1; the D gene is possibly TRBD1 (6 bases). Between the trimmed V and J ends, which lost 3 bases and 6 bases, there was a span of 14 bases. Germline loops: CDR1 SQVTM, CDR2 ANQGSEA. The CDR3 totals 13 residues. Supplemented by reference TRBV29-1 and TRBJ1-1, the full variable domain reads SAVISQKPSRDICQRGTSLTIQCQVDSQVTMMFWYRQQPGQSLTLIATANQGSEATYESGFVIDKFPISRPNLTFSTLTVSNMSPEDSSIYLCSVEGGARAEAFFGQGTRLTVV.

The gene calls are TRBV5-6 and TRBJ1-5; possible D gene TRBD1, 5 bases. The CDR3 length is 16 residues. Trimming cost V 1 base and J 9 bases, with 20 bases left between them. Germline-derived CDR1 and CDR2 are SGHDT and YYEEEE. The CDR3 DNA follows: TGTGCCAGCAGCTTGTTTTTAGGGGAAGGGGTTTGGCCCCAGCATTTT. Residues: CASSLFLGEGVWPQHF.

The genes are TRBV7-8 and TRBJ1-5; TRBD1 agrees at 10 bases. The V gene end was trimmed by 1 base and the J gene end by 4 bases; junction bases not matched to a gene: 16. This CDR3 contains 20 residues. CDR1 is SGHVS, CDR2 FQNEAQ, per germline. The CDR3 region is CASSLGSGATGGMGNQPQHF. As DNA, the CDR3 is TGTGCCAGCAGCTTAGGTTCTGGGGCGACAGGGGGCATGGGTAATCAGCCCCAGCATTTT.

The chain combines TRBV7-9 with TRBJ2-5; 9 bases agree with TRBD2. The CDR3 is made up of 16 amino acids. Germline V CDR1 and CDR2: SEHNR, FQNEAQ (reference sequence). The J segment lost 3 bases and the V segment lost 7 bases, leaving 12 bases of the junction unmatched. The CDR3 protein is CASTPGRGGSKETQYF. CDR3 coding DNA: TGTGCCAGCACCCCGGGGCGGGGGGGGTCCAAAGAGACCCAGTACTTC.

The J gene is TRBJ1-6, the V gene TRBV19; 8 bases align to TRBD1. V lost 4 bases, J lost 9 bases, and 14 bases stayed unmatched. This CDR3 spans 17 amino acids. Germline V gives CDR1 LNHDA, CDR2 SQIVND (reference sequence). CDR3 residues: CASSTRPGQGVSSPLHF. The CDR3, as DNA: TGTGCCAGTAGTACTCGCCCTGGACAGGGTGTAAGTTCACCCCTCCACTTT.

The chain has TRBV5-6 and TRBJ2-1; 7 nucleotides align to TRBD1. Per the germline V gene, CDR1 is SGHDT and CDR2 is YYEEEE. This CDR3 is 15 amino acids long. J gave up 4 bases and V 4 bases, and 8 bases lay outside the gene matches. The CDR3 loop is CASSVGGVGYNEQFF. The CDR3 nucleotides are TGTGCCAGCAGCGTAGGGGGCGTAGGGTACAATGAGCAGTTCTTC.

This rearrangement joins TRBV4-1 to TRBJ1-1, with D possibly matching TRBD1 (6 bases). The V end lost 3 bases, the J end lost 2 bases, and 16 bases lay between the germline ends. The germline V gene encodes CDR1 MGHRA and CDR2 YSYEKL. The CDR3 sequence is 16 residues long. CDR3 sequence: CASSHERTAANTEAFF. The CDR3 coding sequence is TGCGCCAGCAGCCATGAACGGACAGCCGCTAACACTGAAGCTTTCTTT.

This chain connects TRBV19 to TRBJ2-3; D is possibly TRBD2 (7 bases). Looked up from germline, CDR1 is LNHDA and CDR2 is SQIVND (reference sequence). The CDR3 sequence is 15 residues long. Trimming cost V 11 bases and J 3 bases, with 21 bases left between them. The CDR3 reads CASEVGGGWTDTQYF. In nucleotides, the CDR3 is TGTGCCTCCGAGGTAGGGGGGGGATGGACAGATACGCAGTATTTT. The full variable domain, in which reference TRBV19 and TRBJ2-3 provide the parts outside the CDR3, is DGGITQSPKYLFRKEGQNVTLSCEQNLNHDAMYWYRQDPGQGLRLIYYSQIVNDFQKGDIAEGYSVSREKKESFPLTVTSAQKNPTAFYLCASEVGGGWTDTQYFGPGTRLTVL.

This chain uses TRBV7-2 with TRBJ2-1; tentatively, D is TRBD1 (6 bases). CDR1 and CDR2 from the germline V gene are SGHTA and FQGNSA. This CDR3 region has 14 residues. V was shortened by 0 bases and J by 8 bases, with 11 bases between the two germline ends. The CDR3 nucleotides read TGTGCCAGCAGCTTAGCGGGGGCTGGGCATGAGCAGTTCTTC. Its protein is CASSLAGAGHEQFF.

The chain employs TRBV7-9 and TRBJ1-6; 7 bases are a match to TRBD1. From germline, CDR1 is SEHNR and CDR2 FQNEAQ (reference sequence). The ends lost 5 bases at V and 4 bases at J; junction bases unmatched: 8. CDR3 length equals 16 residues. For the CDR3, the DNA is TGTGCCAGCAGCGCTGGGGACAGACAGTATAATTCACCCCTCCACTTT. Translation: CASSAGDRQYNSPLHF.

The chain has TRBV19 and TRBJ2-3; 9 nucleotides agree with TRBD2. The CDR3 is made up of 15 amino acids. Per germline, CDR1 LNHDA and CDR2 SQIVND (reference sequence). The junction had 4 bases not matched to a gene; V was cut back by 6 bases and J by 0 bases. The CDR3 nucleotides are TGTGCCAGTAGCCCTGGACTAGCGAGCACAGATACGCAGTATTTT. Protein: CASSPGLASTDTQYF.

The chain joins TRBV9 to TRBJ2-6, with D unclear. Germline V gene lookup returns CDR1 SGDLS and CDR2 YYNGEE. The CDR3 totals 14 residues. Trimming shortened V by 2 bases and J by 4 bases, and 7 bases separated the two germline ends. The CDR3: CASSVEWGANVLTF. CDR3 bases: TGTGCCAGCAGCGTCGAGTGGGGGGCCAACGTCCTGACTTTC.

This clone was detected only a few times. The rearrangement links TRBV5-4 to TRBJ2-7; TRBD2 matches 8 bases. CDR3 length equals 15 residues. The ends lost 0 bases at V and 6 bases at J; junction bases unmatched: 8. The V gene's germline CDR1 is SGHNT and CDR2 YYREEE (reference sequence). The CDR3 is CASSLDLAGNAEQYF. The CDR3 DNA is TGTGCCAGCAGCTTGGATTTAGCGGGGAATGCCGAGCAGTACTTC.

The J gene is TRBJ2-2, the V gene TRBV7-9, with 7 bases matching TRBD1. The germline gives CDR1 SEHNR, CDR2 FQNEAQ (reference sequence). This CDR3 contains 17 residues. J was trimmed by 0 bases and V by 5 bases; bases with no gene match: 9. The CDR3 bases are TGTGCCAGCAGCCGAAACCCCGGGACAGCGAACACCGGGGAGCTGTTTTTT. Encoded protein: CASSRNPGTANTGELFF.

The rearrangement links TRBV4-2 to TRBJ2-1; 7 bases match TRBD1. V was clipped by 0 bases and J by 0 bases; unmatched bases: 2. This CDR3 contains 16 residues. Germline V lookup: CDR1 LGHNA, CDR2 YNFKEQ. The CDR3 bases are TGTGCCAGCAGCCAAGAGGACAGGAGCTCCTACAATGAGCAGTTCTTC. Translated: CASSQEDRSSYNEQFF.

The rearrangement uses TRBV2 and TRBJ1-1, with D possibly TRBD1 on 6 matching bases. CDR3 length equals 15 residues. The germline gives CDR1 SNHLY, CDR2 FYNNEI. V gave up 5 bases and J gave up 1 base, with 14 bases separating them. The CDR3 spells CASSLTGGPNTEAFF. Written as DNA, the CDR3 is TGTGCCAGCAGTCTCACCGGGGGGCCGAACACTGAAGCTTTCTTT.

This clone was counted once. The chain recombines TRBV4-1 with TRBJ1-1, with D perhaps TRBD1 (5 bases). The CDR3 sequence is 16 residues long. The germline V gene has CDR1 MGHRA and CDR2 YSYEKL. The V end lost 4 bases, the J end lost 1 base, and 16 bases lay between the germline ends. The CDR3 DNA follows: TGCGCCAGCAGCCCCCAGGGTTCGAGGCCGAACACTGAAGCTTTCTTT. It specifies CASSPQGSRPNTEAFF.

This chain connects TRBV5-4 to TRBJ2-7, with D maybe TRBD1 (6 bases). V was cut by 3 bases and J by 5 bases, with 12 bases left in between. Germline V gene lookup returns CDR1 SGHNT and CDR2 YYREEE (reference sequence). This CDR3 is built from 13 residues. CDR3 loop: CASSSQGNHEQYF. The CDR3 nucleotides read TGTGCCAGCAGCTCACAGGGAAACCACGAGCAGTACTTC.

This chain uses TRBV4-2 with TRBJ2-7; 8 bases are a match to TRBD2. The V segment lost 0 bases and the J segment 4 bases; nucleotides outside the gene matches: 8. CDR1 and CDR2 from the germline V gene are LGHNA and YNFKEQ. This CDR3 is built from 16 residues. In DNA, the CDR3 is TGTGCCAGCAGCCAAGAATCCCGGGGGGGCTGGTACGAGCAGTACTTC. This encodes CASSQESRGGWYEQYF.

This clone has just one count. V and J are TRBV5-1 and TRBJ2-5; D is unclear. The CDR3 consists of 13 residues. V lost 7 bases to trimming and J lost 2 bases, with 12 bases between them. In germline, CDR1 is SGHRS, CDR2 YFSETQ. CDR3 in DNA: TGCGCCAGCCTCTTGAGGCCACAAGAGACCCAGTACTTC. Translation gives CASLLRPQETQYF.